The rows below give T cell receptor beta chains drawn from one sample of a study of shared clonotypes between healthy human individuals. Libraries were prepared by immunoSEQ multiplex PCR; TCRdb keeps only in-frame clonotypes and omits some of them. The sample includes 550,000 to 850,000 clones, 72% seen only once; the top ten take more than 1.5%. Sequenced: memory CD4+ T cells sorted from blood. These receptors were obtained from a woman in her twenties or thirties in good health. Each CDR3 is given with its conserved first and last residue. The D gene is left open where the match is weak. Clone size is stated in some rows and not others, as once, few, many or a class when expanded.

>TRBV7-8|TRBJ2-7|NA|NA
CASSSRRWEGVYEQYF
TGTGCCAGCAGCTCGCGGCGCTGGGAGGGGGTATACGAGCAGTACTTC
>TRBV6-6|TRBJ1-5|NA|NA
CASSYSRRAQDQPQHF
TGTGCCAGCAGTTACTCGAGGAGGGCCCAGGATCAGCCCCAGCATTTT
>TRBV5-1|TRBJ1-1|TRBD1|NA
CASSLRTGGNTEAFF
TGCGCCAGCAGCCTCCGGACAGGAGGGAACACTGAAGCTTTCTTT
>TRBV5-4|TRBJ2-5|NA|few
CASSLDWEETQYF
TGTGCCAGCAGCTTGGATTGGGAAGAGACCCAGTACTTC
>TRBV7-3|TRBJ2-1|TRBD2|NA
CASSLTLAGGREQFF
TGTGCCAGCAGCTTAACGCTAGCGGGAGGCCGTGAGCAGTTCTTC
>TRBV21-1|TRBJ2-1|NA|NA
CASSKAALPWNNEQFF
TGTGCCAGCAGCAAGGCGGCACTACCGTGGAACAATGAGCAGTTCTTC
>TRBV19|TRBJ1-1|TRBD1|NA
CASSIDRGHTEAFF
TGTGCCAGTAGTATCGACAGGGGGCACACTGAAGCTTTCTTT
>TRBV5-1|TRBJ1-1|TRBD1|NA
CASSIGQDSEAFF
TGCGCCAGCAGCATAGGACAGGACTCTGAAGCTTTCTTT
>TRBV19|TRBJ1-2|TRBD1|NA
CASSTRTGLRNYGYTF
TGTGCCAGTAGTACCCGGACAGGACTCCGTAACTATGGCTACACCTTC
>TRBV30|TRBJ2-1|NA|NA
CAFKGGMPISEQFF
TGTGCCTTTAAGGGCGGGATGCCCATTTCTGAGCAGTTCTTC
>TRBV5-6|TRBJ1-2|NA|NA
CASSDRPHPNYGYTF
TGTGCCAGCAGCGACAGACCCCATCCTAACTATGGCTACACCTTC
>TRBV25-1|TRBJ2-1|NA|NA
CASSRSEAYNEQFF
TGTGCCAGCAGCCGGTCCGAAGCTTACAATGAGCAGTTCTTC
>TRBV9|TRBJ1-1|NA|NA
CASSVTVENTEAFF
TGTGCCAGCAGCGTGACGGTAGAGAACACTGAAGCTTTCTTT
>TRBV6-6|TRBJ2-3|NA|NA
CASSDVEGADTQYF
TGTGCCAGCAGTGACGTCGAGGGGGCAGATACGCAGTATTTT